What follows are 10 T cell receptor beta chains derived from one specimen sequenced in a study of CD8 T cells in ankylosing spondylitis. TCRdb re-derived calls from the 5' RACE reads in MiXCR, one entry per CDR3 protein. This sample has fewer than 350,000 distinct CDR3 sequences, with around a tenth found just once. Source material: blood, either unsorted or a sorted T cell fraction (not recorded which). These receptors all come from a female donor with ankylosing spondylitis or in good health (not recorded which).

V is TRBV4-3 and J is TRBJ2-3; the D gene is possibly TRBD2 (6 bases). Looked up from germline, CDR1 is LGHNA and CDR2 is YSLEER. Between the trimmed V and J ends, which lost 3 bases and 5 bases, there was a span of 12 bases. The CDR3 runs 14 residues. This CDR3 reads CASSHPGEEDTQYF. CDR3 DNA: TGCGCCAGCAGCCATCCGGGAGAGGAAGATACGCAGTATTTT.

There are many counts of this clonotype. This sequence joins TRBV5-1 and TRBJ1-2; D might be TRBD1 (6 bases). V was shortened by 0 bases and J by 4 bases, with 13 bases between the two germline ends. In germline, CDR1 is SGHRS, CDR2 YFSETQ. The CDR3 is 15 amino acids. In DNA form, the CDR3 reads TGCGCCAGCAGCTTGGGTGGTGACAGGCCCTATGGCTACACCTTC. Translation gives CASSLGGDRPYGYTF.

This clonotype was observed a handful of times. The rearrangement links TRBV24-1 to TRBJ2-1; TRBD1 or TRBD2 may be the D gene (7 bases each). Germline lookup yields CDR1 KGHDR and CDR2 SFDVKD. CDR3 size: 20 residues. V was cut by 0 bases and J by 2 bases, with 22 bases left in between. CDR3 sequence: CATSDLQGQGEAGTYNEQFF. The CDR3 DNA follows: TGTGCCACCAGTGATTTGCAAGGGCAGGGGGAAGCGGGAACCTACAATGAGCAGTTCTTC.

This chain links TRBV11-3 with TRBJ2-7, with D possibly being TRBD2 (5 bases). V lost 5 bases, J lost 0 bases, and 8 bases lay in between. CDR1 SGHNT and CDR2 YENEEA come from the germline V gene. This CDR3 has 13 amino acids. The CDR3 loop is CASSREGSYEQYF. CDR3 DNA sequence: TGTGCCAGCAGCCGTGAGGGCTCCTACGAGCAGTACTTC. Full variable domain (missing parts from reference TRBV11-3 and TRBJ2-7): EAGVVQSPRYKIIEKKQPVAFWCNPISGHNTLYWYLQNLGQGPELLIRYENEEAVDDSQLPKDRFSAERLKGVDSTLKIQPAELGDSAVYLCASSREGSYEQYFGPGTRLTVT.

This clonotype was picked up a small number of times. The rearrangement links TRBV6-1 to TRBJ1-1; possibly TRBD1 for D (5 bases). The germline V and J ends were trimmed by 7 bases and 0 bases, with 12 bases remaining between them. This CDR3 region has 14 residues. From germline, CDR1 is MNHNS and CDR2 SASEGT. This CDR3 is CASIKTAMNTEAFF. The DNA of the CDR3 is TGTGCCAGCATCAAGACAGCCATGAACACTGAAGCTTTCTTT.

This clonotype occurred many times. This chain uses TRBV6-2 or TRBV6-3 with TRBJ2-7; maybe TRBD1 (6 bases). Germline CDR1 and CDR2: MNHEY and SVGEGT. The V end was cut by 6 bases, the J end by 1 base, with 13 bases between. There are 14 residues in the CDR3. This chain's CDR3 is CASSPQGNSYEQYF. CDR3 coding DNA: TGTGCCAGCAGCCCACAGGGAAATTCCTACGAGCAGTACTTC.

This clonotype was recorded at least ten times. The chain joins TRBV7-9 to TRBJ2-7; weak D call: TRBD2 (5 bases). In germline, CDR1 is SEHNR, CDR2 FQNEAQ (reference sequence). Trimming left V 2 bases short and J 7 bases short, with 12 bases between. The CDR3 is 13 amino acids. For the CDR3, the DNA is TGTGCCAGCAGCTTACAGGACTTTACGGAGCAGTACTTC. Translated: CASSLQDFTEQYF.

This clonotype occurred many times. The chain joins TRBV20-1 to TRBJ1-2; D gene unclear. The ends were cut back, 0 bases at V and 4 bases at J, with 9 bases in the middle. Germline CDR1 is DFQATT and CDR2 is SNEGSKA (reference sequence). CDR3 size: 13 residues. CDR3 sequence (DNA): TGCAGTGCTAGAGAGGAGGGTGGCTATGGCTACACCTTC. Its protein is CSAREEGGYGYTF.

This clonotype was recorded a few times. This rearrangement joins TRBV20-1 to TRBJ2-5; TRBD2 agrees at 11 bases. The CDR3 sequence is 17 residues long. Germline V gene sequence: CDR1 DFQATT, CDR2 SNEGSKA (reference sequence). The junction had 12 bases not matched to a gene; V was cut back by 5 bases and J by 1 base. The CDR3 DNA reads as TGCAGTGCTGTTAGCGGGGGGGCGGCGTACCTCCAAGAGACCCAGTACTTC. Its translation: CSAVSGGAAYLQETQYF.

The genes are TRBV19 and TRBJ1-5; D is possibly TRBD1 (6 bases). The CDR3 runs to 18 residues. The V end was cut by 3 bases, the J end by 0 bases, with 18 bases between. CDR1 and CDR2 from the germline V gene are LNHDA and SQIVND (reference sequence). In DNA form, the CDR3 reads TGTGCCAGTAGTATTAGGGTGGCAAGAGGGGGTAGCAATCAGCCCCAGCATTTT. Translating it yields CASSIRVARGGSNQPQHF.